There are a few counts of the clone carrying this T cell receptor beta chain. Its antigen remains unknown. This may arise from a read error, as a much more abundant clone is one base away. This CDR3 region has 15 residues. V lost 2 bases and J 4 bases, leaving 9 bases between the germline ends. This entry is derived from a study of neurological immune-mediated disorders. Findings of the study overall: For the multiple sclerosis repertoire cluster, no association with any clinical or MRI feature was found. In HTLV-1-associated myelopathy, TCR clonal expansion was greatest, and in multiple sclerosis it was least, below healthy controls.

TCRdb re-called the 5' RACE reads with MiXCR, one entry per CDR3 protein. The sample shows about 52,000 distinct CDR3 sequences, around 4% of them seen only once. The J gene is TRBJ2-6, the V gene TRBV12-3 or TRBV12-4, with D uncertain. The TCR originated in a man between 60 and 75 years old with multiple sclerosis. The source material was PBMCs. The CDR3 protein is CASSLKLAGANVLTF. The CDR3 region has the DNA TGTGCCAGCAGTTTAAAATTAGCCGGGGCCAACGTCCTGACTTTC.